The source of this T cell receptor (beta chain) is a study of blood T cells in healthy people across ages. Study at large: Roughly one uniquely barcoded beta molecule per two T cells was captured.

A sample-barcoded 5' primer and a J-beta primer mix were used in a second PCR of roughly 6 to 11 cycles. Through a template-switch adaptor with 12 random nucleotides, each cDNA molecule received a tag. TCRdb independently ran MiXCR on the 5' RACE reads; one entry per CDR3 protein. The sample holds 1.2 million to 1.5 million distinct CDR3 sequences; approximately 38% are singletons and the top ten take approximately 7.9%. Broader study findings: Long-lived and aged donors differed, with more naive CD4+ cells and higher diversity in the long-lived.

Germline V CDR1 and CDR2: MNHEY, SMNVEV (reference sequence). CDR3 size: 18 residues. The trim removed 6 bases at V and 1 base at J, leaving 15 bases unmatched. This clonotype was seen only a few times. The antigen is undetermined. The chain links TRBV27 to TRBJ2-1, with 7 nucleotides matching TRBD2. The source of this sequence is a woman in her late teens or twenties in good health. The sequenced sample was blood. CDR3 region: CASRGGLAEMKSYNEQFF. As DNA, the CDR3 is TGTGCCAGCAGGGGGGGTCTAGCGGAGATGAAATCCTACAATGAGCAGTTCTTC.